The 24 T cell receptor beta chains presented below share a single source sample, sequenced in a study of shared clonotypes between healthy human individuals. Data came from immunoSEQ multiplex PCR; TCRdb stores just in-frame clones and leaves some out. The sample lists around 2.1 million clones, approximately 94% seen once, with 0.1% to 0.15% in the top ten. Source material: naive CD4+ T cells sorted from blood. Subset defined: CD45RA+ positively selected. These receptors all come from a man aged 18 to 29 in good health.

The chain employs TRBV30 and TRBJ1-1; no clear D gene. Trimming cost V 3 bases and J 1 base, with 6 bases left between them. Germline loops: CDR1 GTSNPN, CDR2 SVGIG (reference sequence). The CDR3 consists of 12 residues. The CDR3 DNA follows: TGTGCCTGGAGCAACAGGAACACTGAAGCTTTCTTT. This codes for CAWSNRNTEAFF.

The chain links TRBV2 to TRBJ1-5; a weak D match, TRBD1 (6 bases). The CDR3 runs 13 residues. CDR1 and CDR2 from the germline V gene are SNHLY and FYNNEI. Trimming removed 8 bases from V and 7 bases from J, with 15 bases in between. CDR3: CASFRDMGQPQHF. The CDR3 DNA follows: TGTGCCAGCTTCCGGGACATGGGCCAGCCCCAGCATTTT.

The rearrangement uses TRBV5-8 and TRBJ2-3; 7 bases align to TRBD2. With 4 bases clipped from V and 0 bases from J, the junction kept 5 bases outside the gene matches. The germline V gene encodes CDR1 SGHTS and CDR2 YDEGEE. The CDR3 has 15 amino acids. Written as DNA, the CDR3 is TGTGCCAGCAGCCCGGGGGGACGGAGCACAGATACGCAGTATTTT. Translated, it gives CASSPGGRSTDTQYF.

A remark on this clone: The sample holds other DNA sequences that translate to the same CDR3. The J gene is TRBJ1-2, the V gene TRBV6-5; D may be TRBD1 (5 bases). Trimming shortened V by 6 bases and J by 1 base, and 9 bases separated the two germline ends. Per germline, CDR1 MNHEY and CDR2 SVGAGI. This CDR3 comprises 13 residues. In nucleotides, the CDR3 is TGTGCCAGCAGCCGGGACCTTAACTATGGCTACACCTTC. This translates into CASSRDLNYGYTF.

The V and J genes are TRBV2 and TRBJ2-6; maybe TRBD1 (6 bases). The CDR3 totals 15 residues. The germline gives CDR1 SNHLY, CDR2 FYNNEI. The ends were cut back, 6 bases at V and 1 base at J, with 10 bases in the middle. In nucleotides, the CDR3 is TGTGCCAGCAGCAAGGACAGTTCTGGGGCCAACGTCCTGACTTTC. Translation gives CASSKDSSGANVLTF.

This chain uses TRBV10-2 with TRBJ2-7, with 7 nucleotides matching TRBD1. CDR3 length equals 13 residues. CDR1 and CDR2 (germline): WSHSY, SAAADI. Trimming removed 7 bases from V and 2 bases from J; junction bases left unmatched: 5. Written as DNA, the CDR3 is TGCGCCAGCAACCCGGGACAGACCTACGAGCAGTACTTC. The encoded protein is CASNPGQTYEQYF.

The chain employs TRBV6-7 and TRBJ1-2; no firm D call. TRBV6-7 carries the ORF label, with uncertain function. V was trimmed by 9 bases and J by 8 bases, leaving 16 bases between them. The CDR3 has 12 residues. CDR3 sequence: CARGWVGRGYTF. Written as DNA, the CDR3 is TGTGCCAGAGGGTGGGTTGGCCGGGGCTACACCTTC.

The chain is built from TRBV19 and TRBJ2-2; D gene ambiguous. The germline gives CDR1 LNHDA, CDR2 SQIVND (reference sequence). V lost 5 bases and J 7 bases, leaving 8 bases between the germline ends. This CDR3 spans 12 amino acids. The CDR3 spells CASSPLGGELFF. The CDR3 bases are TGTGCCAGTAGTCCTCTCGGCGGGGAGCTGTTTTTT. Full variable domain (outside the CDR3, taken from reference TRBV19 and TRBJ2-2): DGGITQSPKYLFRKEGQNVTLSCEQNLNHDAMYWYRQDPGQGLRLIYYSQIVNDFQKGDIAEGYSVSREKKESFPLTVTSAQKNPTAFYLCASSPLGGELFFGEGSRLTVL.

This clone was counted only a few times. The CDR3: CAWREDPYQPQHF. DNA of the CDR3: TGTGCCTGGAGGGAAGACCCCTATCAGCCCCAGCATTTT. V and J are TRBV30 and TRBJ1-5; no definite D call. The CDR3 is 13 residues long. V lost 3 bases and J lost 5, with 11 bases in between. Germline V gives CDR1 GTSNPN, CDR2 SVGIG (reference sequence).

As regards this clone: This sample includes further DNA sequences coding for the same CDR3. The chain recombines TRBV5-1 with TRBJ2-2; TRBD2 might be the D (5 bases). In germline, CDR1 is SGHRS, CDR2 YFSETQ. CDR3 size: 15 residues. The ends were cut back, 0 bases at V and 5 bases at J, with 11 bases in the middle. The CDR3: CASSLAVSGTGELFF. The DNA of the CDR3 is TGCGCCAGCAGCTTGGCCGTCTCGGGGACCGGGGAGCTGTTTTTT.

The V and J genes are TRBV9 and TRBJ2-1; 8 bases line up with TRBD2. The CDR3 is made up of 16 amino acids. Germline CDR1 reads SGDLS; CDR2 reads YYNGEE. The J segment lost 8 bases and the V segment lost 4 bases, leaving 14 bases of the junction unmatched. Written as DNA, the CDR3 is TGTGCCAGCAGCCTAAGGGGCGGGGGGTTTTCCTATGAGCAGTTCTTC. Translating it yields CASSLRGGGFSYEQFF.

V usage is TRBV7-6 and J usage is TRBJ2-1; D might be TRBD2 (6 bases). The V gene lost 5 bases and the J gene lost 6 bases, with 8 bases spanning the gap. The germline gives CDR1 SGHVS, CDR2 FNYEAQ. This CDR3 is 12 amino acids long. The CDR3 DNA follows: TGTGCCAGCAGCAAGGGAGGCAATGAGCAGTTCTTC. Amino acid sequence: CASSKGGNEQFF.

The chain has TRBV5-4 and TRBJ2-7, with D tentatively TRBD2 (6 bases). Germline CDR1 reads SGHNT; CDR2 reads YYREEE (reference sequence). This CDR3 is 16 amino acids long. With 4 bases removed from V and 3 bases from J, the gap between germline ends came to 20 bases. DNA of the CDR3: TGTGCCAGCAGCCTTGGACGGGGGAGGACCCACTACGAGCAGTACTTC. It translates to CASSLGRGRTHYEQYF.

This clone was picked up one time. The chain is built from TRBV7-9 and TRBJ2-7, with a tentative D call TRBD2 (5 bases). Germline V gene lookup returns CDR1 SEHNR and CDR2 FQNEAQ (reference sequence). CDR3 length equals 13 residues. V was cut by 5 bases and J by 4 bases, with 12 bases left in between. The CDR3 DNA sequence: TGTGCCAGCAGCCTACGAGGAGGATACGAGCAGTACTTC. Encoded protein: CASSLRGGYEQYF.

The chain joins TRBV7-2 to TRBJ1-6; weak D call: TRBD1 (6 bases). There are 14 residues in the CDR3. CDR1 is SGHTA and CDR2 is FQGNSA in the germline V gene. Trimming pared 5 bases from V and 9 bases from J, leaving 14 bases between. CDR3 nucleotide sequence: TGTGCCAGCAGCATAACAGGGTTTACTTCACCCCTCCACTTT. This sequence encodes CASSITGFTSPLHF.

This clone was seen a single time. This CDR3 reads CASRQASGDTGELFF. In DNA form, the CDR3 reads TGTGCCAGTAGACAAGCTAGCGGAGACACCGGGGAGCTGTTTTTT. This chain connects TRBV19 to TRBJ2-2; 7 positions match TRBD2. Germline V CDR1 and CDR2: LNHDA, SQIVND (reference sequence). The CDR3 is 15 amino acids. V gave up 6 bases and J gave up 3 bases; unmatched junction bases: 7.

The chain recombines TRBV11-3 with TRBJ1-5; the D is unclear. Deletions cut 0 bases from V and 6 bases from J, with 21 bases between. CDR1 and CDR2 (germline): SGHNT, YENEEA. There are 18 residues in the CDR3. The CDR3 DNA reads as TGTGCCAGCAGCTTAGATCGGGCAGTTCCTTGGTTTGGTCAGCCCCAGCATTTT. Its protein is CASSLDRAVPWFGQPQHF. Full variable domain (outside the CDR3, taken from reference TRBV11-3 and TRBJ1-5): EAGVVQSPRYKIIEKKQPVAFWCNPISGHNTLYWYLQNLGQGPELLIRYENEEAVDDSQLPKDRFSAERLKGVDSTLKIQPAELGDSAVYLCASSLDRAVPWFGQPQHFGDGTRLSIL.

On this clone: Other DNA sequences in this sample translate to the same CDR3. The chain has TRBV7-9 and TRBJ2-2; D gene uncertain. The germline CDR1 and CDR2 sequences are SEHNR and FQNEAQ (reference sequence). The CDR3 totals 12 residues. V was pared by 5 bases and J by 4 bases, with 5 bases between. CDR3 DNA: TGTGCCAGCAGCCGTGGCACCGGGGAGCTGTTTTTT. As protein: CASSRGTGELFF.

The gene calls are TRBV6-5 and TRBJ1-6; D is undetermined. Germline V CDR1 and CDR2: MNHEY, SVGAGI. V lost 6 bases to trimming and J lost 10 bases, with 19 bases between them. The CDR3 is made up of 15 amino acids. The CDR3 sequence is CASRRHQEIISPLHF. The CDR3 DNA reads TGTGCCAGCAGACGACATCAGGAGATTATATCACCCCTCCACTTT.

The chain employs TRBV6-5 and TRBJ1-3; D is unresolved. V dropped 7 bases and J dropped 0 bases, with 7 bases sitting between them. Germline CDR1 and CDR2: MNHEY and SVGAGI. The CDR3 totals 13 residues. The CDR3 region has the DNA TGTGCCAGCACTAGGAACTCTGGAAACACCATATATTTT. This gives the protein CASTRNSGNTIYF.

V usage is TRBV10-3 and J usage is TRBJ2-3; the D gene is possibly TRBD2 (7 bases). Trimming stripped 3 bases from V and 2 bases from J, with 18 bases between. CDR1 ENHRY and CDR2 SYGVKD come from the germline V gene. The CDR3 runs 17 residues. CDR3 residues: CAISDTRGAGATDTQYF. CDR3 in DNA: TGTGCCATCAGTGATACTCGGGGGGCGGGGGCCACAGATACGCAGTATTTT.

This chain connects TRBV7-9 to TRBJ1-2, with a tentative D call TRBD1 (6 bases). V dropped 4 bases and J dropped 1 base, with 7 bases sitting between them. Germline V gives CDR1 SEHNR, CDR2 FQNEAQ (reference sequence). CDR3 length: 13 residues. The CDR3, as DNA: TGTGCCAGCAGCTGGACAGATAACTATGGCTACACCTTC. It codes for CASSWTDNYGYTF.

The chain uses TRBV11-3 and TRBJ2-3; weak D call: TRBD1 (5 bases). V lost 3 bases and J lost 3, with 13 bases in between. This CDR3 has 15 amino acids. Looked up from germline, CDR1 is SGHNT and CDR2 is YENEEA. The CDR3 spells CASSFQGIGTDTQYF. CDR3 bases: TGTGCCAGCAGCTTCCAGGGCATTGGTACAGATACGCAGTATTTT.

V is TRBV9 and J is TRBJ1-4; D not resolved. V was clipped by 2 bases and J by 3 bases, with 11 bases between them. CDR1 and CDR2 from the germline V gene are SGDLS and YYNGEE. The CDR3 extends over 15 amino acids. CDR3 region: CASSVLGEANEKLFF. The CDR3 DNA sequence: TGTGCCAGCAGCGTCCTAGGCGAAGCTAATGAAAAACTGTTTTTT.